Listed below are T cell receptor beta chains from one sample, sequenced in a study of blood T cells in healthy people across ages. TCRdb independently ran MiXCR on the 5' RACE reads; one entry per CDR3 protein. The data show about 1.8 million distinct CDR3 sequences, with around half seen just once and 2.1% held by the top ten. Sequences were obtained from blood. The receptors originated from a woman aged 35 to 49 in good health. The conserved cysteine and the conserved F or W are not part of the CDR3 here. The order of the fields is V gene, J gene, CDR3 protein.

TRBV4-1,TRBJ1-3,ASSQEGRGGGNTIY
TRBV28,TRBJ2-1,ASTASWYEQF
TRBV9,TRBJ2-1,ASSVSDRVNEQF
TRBV5-1,TRBJ1-2,ASSLAAGMLSNYGYT
TRBV28,TRBJ1-1,ASGRDRVTEAF
TRBV3-1,TRBJ2-5,ASSQGLNSETQY
TRBV6-5,TRBJ2-3,ASRLTLVGRTDTQY
TRBV5-6,TRBJ2-7,ASSLMLEGAMEPRGSYEQY
TRBV7-8,TRBJ2-3,ASSPIIVGNTDTQY
TRBV24-1,TRBJ1-2,ATSAEGTGSYGYT
TRBV20-1,TRBJ2-7,SAEDRESSYGQY
TRBV4-3,TRBJ2-1,ASSQARSRDNEQF
TRBV4-3,TRBJ1-6,ASSRDRSPLH
TRBV29-1,TRBJ1-2,SLQDGNGYT
TRBV10-3,TRBJ2-7,AISARREYEQY
TRBV27,TRBJ2-5,ASSLRSSGARPETQY
TRBV5-1,.,ASSRTGTLPRETQY
TRBV29-1,TRBJ2-5,SVDRGLGETQY
TRBV28,TRBJ1-5,ASSPYPQGAYNQPQH
TRBV7-2,TRBJ1-2,ASSQWDRQDYGYT
TRBV11-3,TRBJ2-3,ASSPGTGTTDTQY
TRBV20-1,TRBJ2-7,SARDQVNYEQY
TRBV27,TRBJ2-1,ASSFATSGAYEQF